Listed below are T cell receptor beta chains from one sample, sequenced in a study of blood T cell repertoires in COVID-19. The table came from immunoSEQ multiplex PCR; TCRdb's copy has only in-frame clones and leaves some out. The sample includes approximately 400,000 clones, approximately 90% of them seen just once. Sequences were obtained from PBMCs or T cells enriched from blood (not recorded which). These TCRs come from a woman in her thirties or forties who had been exposed to COVID-19. Each CDR3 is given with its conserved first and last residue. A D gene is named only where the DNA matches it firmly. Expanded clones are given a class, and other clones once, few, many or no size at all.

d_gene: -
j_gene: TRBJ1-4
v_gene: TRBV30
abundance: -
CDR3aa: CAWGRGWDEKLFF
CDR3nt: TGTGCCTGGGGCAGGGGTTGGGATGAAAAACTGTTTTTT

d_gene: TRBD1
j_gene: TRBJ1-6
v_gene: TRBV10-2
abundance: -
CDR3aa: CASSDRQGGNSPLHF
CDR3nt: TGCGCCAGCAGTGATAGACAGGGAGGTAATTCACCCCTCCACTTT

d_gene: TRBD2
j_gene: TRBJ2-1
v_gene: TRBV5-4
abundance: once
CDR3aa: CASSPRSGSSSGEQFF
CDR3nt: TGTGCCAGCAGCCCCCGGAGCGGGAGTTCATCGGGAGAGCAGTTCTTC

d_gene: -
j_gene: TRBJ1-2
v_gene: TRBV7-9
abundance: -
CDR3aa: CASSLGTAHYGYTF
CDR3nt: TGTGCCAGCAGCTTAGGAACAGCTCACTATGGCTACACCTTC

d_gene: -
j_gene: TRBJ1-1
v_gene: TRBV30
abundance: -
CDR3aa: CAWSARYTEAFF
CDR3nt: TGTGCCTGGAGTGCCAGGTACACTGAAGCTTTCTTT

d_gene: -
j_gene: TRBJ2-5
v_gene: TRBV19
abundance: -
CDR3aa: CASSTGQQETQYF
CDR3nt: TGTGCCAGTAGTACAGGGCAACAAGAGACCCAGTACTTC

d_gene: -
j_gene: TRBJ2-7
v_gene: TRBV5-1
abundance: -
CDR3aa: CASSGAGDPYEQYF
CDR3nt: TGCGCCAGCAGCGGGGCAGGGGACCCCTACGAGCAGTACTTC

d_gene: -
j_gene: TRBJ2-7
v_gene: TRBV6-2/TRBV6-3
abundance: -
CDR3aa: CASSRDFYEQYF
CDR3nt: TGTGCCAGCAGCCGGGACTTCTACGAGCAGTACTTC

d_gene: -
j_gene: TRBJ1-1
v_gene: TRBV5-4
abundance: -
CDR3aa: CASSLGLLTEAFF
CDR3nt: TGTGCCAGCAGCTTAGGACTTCTCACTGAAGCTTTCTTT

d_gene: -
j_gene: TRBJ2-5
v_gene: TRBV7-7
abundance: -
CDR3aa: CASSLLGGEVGETQYF
CDR3nt: TGTGCTAGCAGCCTGCTCGGTGGCGAAGTCGGGGAGACCCAGTACTTC

d_gene: -
j_gene: TRBJ2-3
v_gene: TRBV27
abundance: -
CDR3aa: CASSFIPPDTQYF
CDR3nt: TGTGCCAGCAGTTTTATCCCCCCGGATACGCAGTATTTT

d_gene: -
j_gene: TRBJ1-2
v_gene: TRBV7-8
abundance: -
CDR3aa: CASSSGGPYGYTF
CDR3nt: TGTGCCAGCAGCTCTGGGGGCCCCTATGGCTACACCTTC

d_gene: -
j_gene: TRBJ1-1
v_gene: TRBV7-9
abundance: once
CDR3aa: CASSQTVNTEAFF
CDR3nt: TGTGCCAGCAGCCAGACAGTAAACACTGAAGCTTTCTTT

d_gene: TRBD1
j_gene: TRBJ1-1
v_gene: TRBV4-3
abundance: -
CDR3aa: CASSQDIRQGYTEAFF
CDR3nt: TGCGCCAGCAGCCAAGATATTCGACAGGGATACACTGAAGCTTTCTTT

d_gene: TRBD1
j_gene: TRBJ2-3
v_gene: TRBV18
abundance: -
CDR3aa: CASSPSMTGSTDTQYF
CDR3nt: TGTGCCAGCTCGCCCTCGATGACAGGGAGCACAGATACGCAGTATTTT

d_gene: TRBD2
j_gene: TRBJ2-7
v_gene: TRBV9
abundance: -
CDR3aa: CASSVTSGSYEQYF
CDR3nt: TGTGCCAGCAGCGTTACTAGCGGGAGCTACGAGCAGTACTTC

d_gene: -
j_gene: TRBJ1-1
v_gene: TRBV5-1
abundance: once
CDR3aa: CASSPPGTRNTEAFF
CDR3nt: TGCGCCAGCAGCCCGCCGGGGACTCGGAACACTGAAGCTTTCTTT

d_gene: -
j_gene: TRBJ2-5
v_gene: TRBV30
abundance: once
CDR3aa: CAWSVGGRTQYF
CDR3nt: TGTGCCTGGAGTGTAGGAGGACGGACCCAGTACTTC

d_gene: TRBD1
j_gene: TRBJ2-2
v_gene: TRBV18
abundance: once
CDR3aa: CASSPLGTGNTGELFF
CDR3nt: TGTGCCAGCTCACCACTGGGGACAGGGAACACCGGGGAGCTGTTTTTT

d_gene: TRBD2
j_gene: TRBJ2-1
v_gene: TRBV19
abundance: -
CDR3aa: CATQEGSGTYNEQFF
CDR3nt: TGTGCCACCCAGGAGGGTAGCGGGACCTACAATGAGCAGTTCTTC

d_gene: TRBD1
j_gene: TRBJ2-4
v_gene: TRBV19
abundance: once
CDR3aa: CASSGVTGGLAKNIQYF
CDR3nt: TGTGCCAGTAGTGGCGTCACAGGGGGCCTAGCCAAAAACATTCAGTACTTC

d_gene: -
j_gene: TRBJ2-7
v_gene: TRBV6-5
abundance: once
CDR3aa: CASSSFGGEQYF
CDR3nt: TGTGCCAGCAGTTCGTTCGGGGGCGAGCAGTACTTC

d_gene: TRBD1
j_gene: TRBJ1-2
v_gene: TRBV7-3
abundance: -
CDR3aa: CASSSNPGQNYGYTF
CDR3nt: TGTGCCAGCAGCTCCAACCCGGGACAGAACTATGGCTACACCTTC

d_gene: -
j_gene: TRBJ2-1
v_gene: TRBV2
abundance: -
CDR3aa: CASNPDYNEQFF
CDR3nt: TGTGCCAGCAATCCAGACTACAATGAGCAGTTCTTC

d_gene: TRBD2
j_gene: TRBJ2-7
v_gene: TRBV27
abundance: once
CDR3aa: CATNGRASGSSDEQYF
CDR3nt: TGTGCCACCAACGGTAGGGCTAGCGGGAGCAGCGACGAGCAGTACTTC

d_gene: -
j_gene: TRBJ2-7
v_gene: TRBV10-3
abundance: few
CDR3aa: CAISAGLGISYEQYF
CDR3nt: TGTGCCATCAGTGCAGGGTTAGGGATTAGCTACGAGCAGTACTTC

d_gene: TRBD1
j_gene: TRBJ1-5
v_gene: TRBV10-1
abundance: -
CDR3aa: CASSPGQGAFNQPQHF
CDR3nt: TGCGCCAGCAGCCCGGGACAGGGGGCCTTCAATCAGCCCCAGCATTTT

d_gene: -
j_gene: TRBJ1-1
v_gene: TRBV5-1
abundance: -
CDR3aa: CASRDPEAGGTEAFF
CDR3nt: TGCGCCAGCAGAGATCCCGAGGCGGGAGGGACTGAAGCTTTCTTT

d_gene: TRBD1
j_gene: TRBJ1-2
v_gene: TRBV29-1
abundance: -
CDR3aa: CSVEDSRTGAYGYTF
CDR3nt: TGCAGCGTTGAAGATTCTAGGACAGGAGCATATGGCTACACCTTC

d_gene: -
j_gene: TRBJ1-2
v_gene: TRBV6-5
abundance: -
CDR3aa: CASSLQTNYGYTF
CDR3nt: TGTGCCAGCAGTTTACAGACTAACTATGGCTACACCTTC

d_gene: TRBD1
j_gene: TRBJ1-1
v_gene: TRBV5-4
abundance: -
CDR3aa: CASSPPENRGRASNTEAFF
CDR3nt: TGTGCCAGCAGCCCACCAGAAAACAGGGGGCGCGCCTCGAACACTGAAGCTTTCTTT

d_gene: -
j_gene: TRBJ1-2
v_gene: TRBV23-1
abundance: -
CDR3aa: CASSRSQLDEIRPLHGYTF
CDR3nt: TGCGCCAGCAGTCGTAGCCAACTCGACGAGATCCGGCCCCTACATGGCTACACCTTC

d_gene: -
j_gene: TRBJ1-1
v_gene: TRBV12-3/TRBV12-4
abundance: -
CDR3aa: CASSLNAGTEAFF
CDR3nt: TGTGCCAGCAGTTTGAATGCAGGAACCGAAGCTTTCTTT

d_gene: TRBD2
j_gene: TRBJ2-1
v_gene: TRBV5-1
abundance: -
CDR3aa: CASSGRLADNEQFF
CDR3nt: TGCGCCAGCAGCGGACGACTAGCGGACAATGAGCAGTTCTTC

d_gene: -
j_gene: TRBJ2-7
v_gene: TRBV4-1
abundance: few
CDR3aa: CASSQSGGTGRNEQYF
CDR3nt: TGCGCCAGCAGCCAGTCGGGGGGAACAGGGAGGAACGAGCAGTACTTC